This TCR beta chain is drawn from a study of early T cells in non-severe SARS-CoV-2 infection. Individual cDNA molecules each received unique molecular identifiers attached to them. MiXCR, run by TCRdb on the 5' RACE reads, gives a single entry per CDR3 protein. The sample carries approximately 76,000 distinct CDR3 sequences, roughly an eighth recorded once. CDR1 is LGHNA and CDR2 is YSLEER in the germline V gene. The CDR3 contains 15 residues. V shed 0 bases and J shed 0 bases, with 6 bases lying between them. This clonotype appeared many times. Its antigen is undetermined. Study results and caveats: VDJdb matching favored anti-spike CD8 responses, missing private and CD4 specificities.

The chain is built from TRBV4-3 and TRBJ1-3; D remains ambiguous. This receptor was taken from an adult who was a healthcare worker with PCR-confirmed SARS-CoV-2 infection or an uninfected control (not recorded which). The sample was whole blood. The CDR3, as DNA: TGCGCCAGCAGCCAAGAATTTAGCTCTGGAAACACCATATATTTT. Residues: CASSQEFSSGNTIYF.